Listed below are T cell receptor beta chains from one sample, sequenced in a study of CD8 T cells in ankylosing spondylitis. TCRdb re-called the 5' RACE reads through MiXCR, storing one row per CDR3 protein. The sample carries 350,000 or so distinct CDR3 sequences, under 14% recorded once. Sequenced: blood, either unsorted or a sorted T cell fraction (not recorded which). Receptors originate from a female donor with ankylosing spondylitis or in good health (not recorded which). CDR3s include the opening cysteine and the closing phenylalanine or tryptophan. Each record gives: J gene, clone size, V gene, D gene, CDR3 DNA, CDR3 protein. A D gene is named only where the DNA matches it firmly. A clone size is listed for some rows: how often the clone was seen (once, few, many), or a class if it is expanded.

TRBJ1-4 many TRBV21-1 NA TGTGCCAGCAGCAAAGGTGTGGTTCGTCGTGAAAAACTGTTTTTT CASSKGVVRREKLFF
TRBJ2-2 many TRBV9 NA TGTGCCAGCAGCGCCCGAGTCCGGGGGCGAATCGGGGAGCTGTTTTTT CASSARVRGRIGELFF
TRBJ2-5 many TRBV29-1 TRBD2 TGCAGCGTTGAAGATTGGGCGGGAGAGGAGGATGAGACCCAGTACTTC CSVEDWAGEEDETQYF
TRBJ2-1 NA TRBV7-3 TRBD1 TGTGCCAGCAGCTTATTTGGGACAGGGATGAATGAGCAGTTCTTC CASSLFGTGMNEQFF
TRBJ2-7 many TRBV6-1 NA TGTGCCAGCAGTGAACCAGGGGCCGAGCAGTACTTC CASSEPGAEQYF
TRBJ1-5 many TRBV12-3/TRBV12-4 NA TGTGCCAGCAGTCCTCGGGACACTCAGCCCCAGCATTTT CASSPRDTQPQHF
TRBJ2-6 NA TRBV20-1 NA TGCAGTGCTCCCGTCCGTGAAGGGGCTGGGGCCAACGTCCTGACTTTC CSAPVREGAGANVLTF
TRBJ2-1 NA TRBV3-1 TRBD2 TGTACCAGCAGTTTTAGTTACGGGGGGACGCTAATATCCTACAATGAGCAGTTCTTC CTSSFSYGGTLISYNEQFF
TRBJ1-6 many TRBV5-4 TRBD1 TGTGCCAGCAGCTCGGGGACAGAGGGTTCACCCCTCCACTTT CASSSGTEGSPLHF
TRBJ2-7 NA TRBV20-1 TRBD2 TGCAGTACCCGCGGGAGGGTCTACGAGCAGTACTTC CSTRGRVYEQYF
TRBJ2-1 many TRBV9 TRBD2 TGTGCCAGCAGCGTTAACGTGGGGGGACTAGCGGGAGGGTACAATGAGCAGTTCTTC CASSVNVGGLAGGYNEQFF
TRBJ2-2 many TRBV12-3/TRBV12-4 TRBD2 TGTGCCAGCAGTTTAAGCGGGAGGGTGGGGGAGCTGTTTTTT CASSLSGRVGELFF
TRBJ2-1 many TRBV20-1 NA TGCAGTGCTCCTCTCCCGGGGCAAAATGAGCAGTTCTTC CSAPLPGQNEQFF
TRBJ2-7 many TRBV9 TRBD1 TGTGCCAGCAGCGTAGAGTGGACAGGGTCGACAGAGCAGTACTTC CASSVEWTGSTEQYF
TRBJ1-2 NA TRBV25-1 NA TGTGCCAGCAGCGGGGGGTGGCGACGTCCTGGCTACACCTTC CASSGGWRRPGYTF
TRBJ1-1 NA TRBV20-1 NA TGCAGTGCCACCCAGACAGGGAACACTGAAGCTTTCTTT CSATQTGNTEAFF
TRBJ2-1 NA TRBV10-2 TRBD1 TGCGCCAGCAGTACAGGGGGCGCGGTCGCCTACAATGAGCAGTTCTTC CASSTGGAVAYNEQFF
TRBJ1-1 NA TRBV5-1 NA TGCGCCAGCAGCTCCGAACTGGTGAACAAAGCTTTCTTT CASSSELVNKAFF
TRBJ2-3 few TRBV11-2 TRBD2 TGTGCCAGCAGCTTAGATAGCATGAGGGGCGGGGGAACAGATACGCAGTATTTT CASSLDSMRGGGTDTQYF
TRBJ1-1 many TRBV7-2 NA TGTGCCAGCAGCTTAGACGTCGGGTTCTCGGTAGCTTTCTTT CASSLDVGFSVAFF
TRBJ1-1 many TRBV5-1 NA TGCGCCAGCAGCTTGGAAGGGAGGGCTTTCTTT CASSLEGRAFF
TRBJ2-1 many TRBV30 NA TGTGCCTGTAGTCGGTGGAAAAGCAGCAATGAGCAGTTCTTC CACSRWKSSNEQFF
TRBJ2-3 NA TRBV3-1 TRBD1 TGTGCCAGCAGCCAAGACGGGACAGGGGTCACAGATACGCAGTATTTT CASSQDGTGVTDTQYF